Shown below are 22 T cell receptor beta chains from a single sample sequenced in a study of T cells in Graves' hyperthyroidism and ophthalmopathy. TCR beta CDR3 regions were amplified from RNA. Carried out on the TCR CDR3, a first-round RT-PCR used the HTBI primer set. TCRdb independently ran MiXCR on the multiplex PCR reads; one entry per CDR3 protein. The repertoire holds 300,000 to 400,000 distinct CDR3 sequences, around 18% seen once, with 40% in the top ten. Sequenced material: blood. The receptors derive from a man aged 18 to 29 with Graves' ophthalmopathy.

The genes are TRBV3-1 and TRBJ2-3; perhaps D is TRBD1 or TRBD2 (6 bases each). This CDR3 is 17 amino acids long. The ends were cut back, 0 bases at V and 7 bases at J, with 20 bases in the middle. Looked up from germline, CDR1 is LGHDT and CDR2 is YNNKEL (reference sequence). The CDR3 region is CASSQEAGLWGPYTQYF. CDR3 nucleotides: TGTGCCAGCAGCCAAGAGGCGGGGCTCTGGGGGCCTTATACGCAGTATTTT.

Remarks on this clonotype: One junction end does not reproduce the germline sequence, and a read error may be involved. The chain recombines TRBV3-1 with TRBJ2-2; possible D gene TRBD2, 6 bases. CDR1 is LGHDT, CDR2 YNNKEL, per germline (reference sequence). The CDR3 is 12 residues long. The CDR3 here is CASSQGLADVVF. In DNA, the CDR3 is TGTGCCAGCAGCCAAGGGTTAGCGGACGTAGTTTTT.

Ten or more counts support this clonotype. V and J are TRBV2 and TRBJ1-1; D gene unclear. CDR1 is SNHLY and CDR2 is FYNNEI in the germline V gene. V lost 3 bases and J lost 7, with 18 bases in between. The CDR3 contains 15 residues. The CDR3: CASSDINSLGGEAFF. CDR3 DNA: TGTGCCAGCAGTGATATTAACAGCCTGGGTGGTGAAGCTTTCTTT. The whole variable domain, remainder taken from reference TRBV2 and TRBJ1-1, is EPEVTQTPSHQVTQMGQEVILRCVPISNHLYFYWYRQILGQKVEFLVSFYNNEISEKSEIFDDQFSVERPDGSNFTLKIRSTKLEDSAMYFCASSDINSLGGEAFFGQGTRLTVV.

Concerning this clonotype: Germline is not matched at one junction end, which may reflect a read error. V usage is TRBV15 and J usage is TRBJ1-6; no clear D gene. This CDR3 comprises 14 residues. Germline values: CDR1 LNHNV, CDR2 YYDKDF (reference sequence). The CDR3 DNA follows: TGTCCCACCAGCAGAGATCGGTATAATTCACCCCTCCACTTT. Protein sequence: CPTSRDRYNSPLHF.

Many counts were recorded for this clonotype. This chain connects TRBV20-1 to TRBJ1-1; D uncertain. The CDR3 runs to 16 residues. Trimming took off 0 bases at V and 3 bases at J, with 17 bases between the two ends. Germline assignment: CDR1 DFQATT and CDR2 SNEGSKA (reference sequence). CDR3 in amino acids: CSARDLFSWEDTEAFF. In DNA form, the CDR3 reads TGCAGTGCTAGAGACTTATTCTCGTGGGAGGACACTGAAGCTTTCTTT.

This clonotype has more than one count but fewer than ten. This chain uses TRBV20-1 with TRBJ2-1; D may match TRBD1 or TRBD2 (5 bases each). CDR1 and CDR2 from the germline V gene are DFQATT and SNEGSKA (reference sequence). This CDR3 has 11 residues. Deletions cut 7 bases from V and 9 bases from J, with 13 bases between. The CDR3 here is CSGGLFLEQFF. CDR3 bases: TGCAGTGGGGGGTTGTTTCTTGAGCAGTTCTTC.

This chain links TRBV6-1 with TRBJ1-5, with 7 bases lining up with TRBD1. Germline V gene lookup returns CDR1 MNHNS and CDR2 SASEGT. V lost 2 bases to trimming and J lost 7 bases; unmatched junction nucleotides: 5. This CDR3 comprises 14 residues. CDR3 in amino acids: CASSERGGSQPQHF. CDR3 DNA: TGTGCCAGCAGTGAAAGAGGGGGCTCCCAGCCCCAGCATTTT.

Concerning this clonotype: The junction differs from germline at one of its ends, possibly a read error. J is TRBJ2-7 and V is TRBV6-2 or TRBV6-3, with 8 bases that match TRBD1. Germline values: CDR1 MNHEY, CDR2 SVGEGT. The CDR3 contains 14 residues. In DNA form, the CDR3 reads TGTACCAGCAGCTTATACGACAGGGGATACGAGCAGTACTTC. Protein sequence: CTSSLYDRGYEQYF.

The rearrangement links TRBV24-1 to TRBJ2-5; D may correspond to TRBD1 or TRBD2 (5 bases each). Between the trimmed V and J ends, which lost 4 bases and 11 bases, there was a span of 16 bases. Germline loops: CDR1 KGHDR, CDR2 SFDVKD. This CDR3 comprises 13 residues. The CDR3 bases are TGTGCCACCAGTGAGGGGGACCTCACCCCACAGTACTTC. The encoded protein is CATSEGDLTPQYF.

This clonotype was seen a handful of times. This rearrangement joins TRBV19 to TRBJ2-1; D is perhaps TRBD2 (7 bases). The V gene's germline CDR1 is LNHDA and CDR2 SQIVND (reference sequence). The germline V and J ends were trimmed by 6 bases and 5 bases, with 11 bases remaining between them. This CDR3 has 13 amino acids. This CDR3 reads CASSVGGDNEQFF. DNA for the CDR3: TGTGCCAGTAGCGTAGGGGGGGACAATGAGCAGTTCTTC. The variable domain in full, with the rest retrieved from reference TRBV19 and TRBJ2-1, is DGGITQSPKYLFRKEGQNVTLSCEQNLNHDAMYWYRQDPGQGLRLIYYSQIVNDFQKGDIAEGYSVSREKKESFPLTVTSAQKNPTAFYLCASSVGGDNEQFFGPGTRLTVL.

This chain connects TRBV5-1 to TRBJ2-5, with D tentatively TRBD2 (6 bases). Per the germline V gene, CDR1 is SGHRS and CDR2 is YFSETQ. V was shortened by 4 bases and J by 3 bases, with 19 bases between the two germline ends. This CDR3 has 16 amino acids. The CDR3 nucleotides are TGCGCCAGCAGCAAAGGAACCGGAGGGATCGAAGAGACCCAGTACTTC. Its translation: CASSKGTGGIEETQYF.

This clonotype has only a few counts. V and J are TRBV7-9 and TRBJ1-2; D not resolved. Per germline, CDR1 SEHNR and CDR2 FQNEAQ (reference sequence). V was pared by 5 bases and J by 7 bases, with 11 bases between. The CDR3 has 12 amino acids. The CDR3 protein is CASSLGLRGYTF. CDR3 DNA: TGTGCCAGCAGCCTTGGACTTCGTGGCTACACCTTC.

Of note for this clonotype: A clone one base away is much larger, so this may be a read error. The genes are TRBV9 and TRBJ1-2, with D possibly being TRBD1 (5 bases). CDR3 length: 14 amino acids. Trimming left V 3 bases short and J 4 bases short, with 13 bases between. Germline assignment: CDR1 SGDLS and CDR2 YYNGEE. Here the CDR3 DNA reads TGTGCCAGCAGCGCCGGGAGGGGTAGCTATGGCTACACCTTC. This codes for CASSAGRGSYGYTF.

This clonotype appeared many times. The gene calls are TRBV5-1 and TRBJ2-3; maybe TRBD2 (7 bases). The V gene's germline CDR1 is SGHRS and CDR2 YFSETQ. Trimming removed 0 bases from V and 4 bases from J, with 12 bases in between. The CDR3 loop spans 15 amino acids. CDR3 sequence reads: CASSLEGGPPDTQYF. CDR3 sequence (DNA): TGCGCCAGCAGCTTGGAGGGGGGGCCCCCAGATACGCAGTATTTT. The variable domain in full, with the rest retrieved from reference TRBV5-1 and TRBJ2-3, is KAGVTQTPRYLIKTRGQQVTLSCSPISGHRSVSWYQQTPGQGLQFLFEYFSETQRNKGNFPGRFSGRQFSNSRSEMNVSTLELGDSALYLCASSLEGGPPDTQYFGPGTRLTVL.

The CDR3 DNA is TGTGCCGCCGAAGCCAGCGGGCCTTACAATGAGCAGTTCTTC. It specifies CAAEASGPYNEQFF. This chain connects TRBV19 to TRBJ2-1, with D possibly TRBD2 on 6 matching bases. The CDR3 totals 14 residues. Germline V gene sequence: CDR1 LNHDA, CDR2 SQIVND (reference sequence). Trimming took 11 bases from V and 4 from J, leaving 18 bases between them.

CDR3: CASSSGLAGGRLMEQYF. The CDR3 coding sequence is TGTGCCAGCAGCTCCGGACTAGCGGGAGGCCGATTAATGGAGCAGTACTTC. The V gene is TRBV7-2, the J gene TRBJ2-7; 14 nucleotides agree with TRBD2. The CDR3 totals 17 residues. CDR1 is SGHTA, CDR2 FQGNSA, per germline. V gave up 4 bases and J gave up 7 bases; unmatched junction bases: 12.

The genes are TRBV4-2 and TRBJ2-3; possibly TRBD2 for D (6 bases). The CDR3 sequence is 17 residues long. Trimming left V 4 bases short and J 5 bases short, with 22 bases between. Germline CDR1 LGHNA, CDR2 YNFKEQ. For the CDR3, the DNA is TGTGCCAGCAGCCGCGACGGGGGAGATCAGAGTATAGATACGCAGTATTTT. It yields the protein CASSRDGGDQSIDTQYF.

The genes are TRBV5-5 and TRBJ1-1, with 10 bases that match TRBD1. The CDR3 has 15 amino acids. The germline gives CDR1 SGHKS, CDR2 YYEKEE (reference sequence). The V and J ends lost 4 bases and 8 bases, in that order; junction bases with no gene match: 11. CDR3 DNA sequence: TGTGCCAGCAGCAAGACCCGGGACAGGGGTGTCGAAGCTTTCTTT. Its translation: CASSKTRDRGVEAFF. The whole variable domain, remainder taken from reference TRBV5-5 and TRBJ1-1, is DAGVTQSPTHLIKTRGQQVTLRCSPISGHKSVSWYQQVLGQGPQFIFQYYEKEERGRGNFPDRFSARQFPNYSSELNVNALLLGDSALYLCASSKTRDRGVEAFFGQGTRLTVV.

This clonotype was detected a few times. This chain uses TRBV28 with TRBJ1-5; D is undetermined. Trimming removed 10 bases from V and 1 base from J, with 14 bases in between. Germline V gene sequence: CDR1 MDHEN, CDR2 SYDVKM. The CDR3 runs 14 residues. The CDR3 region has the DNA TGTGCCACCCCTGAGTCTCTCAGCAATCAGCCCCAGCATTTT. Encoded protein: CATPESLSNQPQHF.

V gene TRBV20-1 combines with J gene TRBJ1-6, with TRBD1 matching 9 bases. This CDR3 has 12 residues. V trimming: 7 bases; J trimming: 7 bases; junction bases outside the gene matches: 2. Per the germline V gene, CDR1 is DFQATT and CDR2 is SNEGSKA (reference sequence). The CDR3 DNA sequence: TGCAGTGACGGGACAGGGAATTCACCCCTCCACTTT. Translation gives CSDGTGNSPLHF.

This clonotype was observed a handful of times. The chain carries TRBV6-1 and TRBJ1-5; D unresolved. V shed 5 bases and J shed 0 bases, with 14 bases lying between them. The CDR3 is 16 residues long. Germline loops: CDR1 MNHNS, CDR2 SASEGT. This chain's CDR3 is CASSPLERNSNQPQHF. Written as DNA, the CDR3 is TGTGCCAGCAGTCCCCTAGAACGAAATAGCAATCAGCCCCAGCATTTT.

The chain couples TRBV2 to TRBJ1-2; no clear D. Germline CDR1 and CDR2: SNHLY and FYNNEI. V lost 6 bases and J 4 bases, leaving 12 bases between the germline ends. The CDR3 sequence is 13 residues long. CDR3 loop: CASSPTGFYGYTF. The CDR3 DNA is TGTGCCAGCAGCCCTACGGGATTCTATGGCTACACCTTC. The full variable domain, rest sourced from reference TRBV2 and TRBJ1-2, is EPEVTQTPSHQVTQMGQEVILRCVPISNHLYFYWYRQILGQKVEFLVSFYNNEISEKSEIFDDQFSVERPDGSNFTLKIRSTKLEDSAMYFCASSPTGFYGYTFGSGTRLTVV.